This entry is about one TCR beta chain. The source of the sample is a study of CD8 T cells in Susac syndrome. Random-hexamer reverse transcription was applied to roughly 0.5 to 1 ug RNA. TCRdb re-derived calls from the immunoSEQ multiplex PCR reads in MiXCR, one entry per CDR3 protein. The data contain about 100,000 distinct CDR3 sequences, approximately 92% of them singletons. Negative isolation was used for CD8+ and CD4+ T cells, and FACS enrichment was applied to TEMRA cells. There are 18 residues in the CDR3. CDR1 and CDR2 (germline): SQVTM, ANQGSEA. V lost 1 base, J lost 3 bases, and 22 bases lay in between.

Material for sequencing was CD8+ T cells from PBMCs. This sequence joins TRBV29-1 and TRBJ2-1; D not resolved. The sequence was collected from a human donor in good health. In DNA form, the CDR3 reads TGCAGCGTTGAAGGGGGTCTTTCCCTACCCACCCTCTACAATGAGCAGTTCTTC. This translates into CSVEGGLSLPTLYNEQFF.